These T cell receptor beta chains were read from a single sample in a study of Ad26.COV2.S vaccination and SARS-CoV-2 variants. Sequencing was performed with immunoSEQ multiplex PCR; in TCRdb, only in-frame clones are kept and a portion is missing. Among roughly 450,000 clones listed, around 90% were seen once. Sequenced here: peripheral blood, sampled in a trial of Ad26.COV2.S vaccine versus placebo. These receptors originate from a person between 18 and 65 years old who received the Ad26.COV2.S COVID-19 vaccine or a placebo. Both conserved end residues are part of each CDR3. The order of the fields is clone size, D gene, J gene, V gene, CDR3 DNA, CDR3 protein. D genes are given only for firm matches. Clone sizes are given selectively: once, few, many, or a class where the clone is expanded.

abundance: -
d_gene: TRBD2
j_gene: TRBJ2-7
v_gene: TRBV27
CDR3nt: TGTGCCAGCAGTTTATCGAGCGGGAGATACGAGCAGTACTTC
CDR3aa: CASSLSSGRYEQYF

abundance: -
d_gene: -
j_gene: TRBJ2-3
v_gene: TRBV30
CDR3nt: TGTGCCTGGAGTCCCAGAACAGATACGCAGTATTTT
CDR3aa: CAWSPRTDTQYF

abundance: once
d_gene: TRBD1
j_gene: TRBJ1-1
v_gene: TRBV3-1/TRBV3-2
CDR3nt: TGTGCCAGCAGCTCCAGGGGGACCGCGGAAGCTTTCTTT
CDR3aa: CASSSRGTAEAFF

abundance: few
d_gene: -
j_gene: TRBJ2-2
v_gene: TRBV11-2
CDR3nt: TGTGCCAGCAGCTTCGAGGGGGGGAACACCGGGGAGCTGTTTTTT
CDR3aa: CASSFEGGNTGELFF

abundance: -
d_gene: TRBD2
j_gene: TRBJ2-2
v_gene: TRBV2
CDR3nt: TGTGCCAGCAGTGAAGGACTAGCGGGGCCCATGGGGGAGCTGTTTTTT
CDR3aa: CASSEGLAGPMGELFF

abundance: -
d_gene: -
j_gene: TRBJ2-7
v_gene: TRBV24-1
CDR3nt: TGTGCCACCAGTGGGGACTCCCTCTACGAGCAGTACTTC
CDR3aa: CATSGDSLYEQYF

abundance: -
d_gene: TRBD1
j_gene: TRBJ1-1
v_gene: TRBV20-1
CDR3nt: TGCAGTGTCCCACAGGGGGCCGAGGCTTTCTTT
CDR3aa: CSVPQGAEAFF

abundance: -
d_gene: -
j_gene: TRBJ2-3
v_gene: TRBV19
CDR3nt: TGTGCCAGTAGTATAGGGACTCTAGCATTGGATACGCAGTATTTT
CDR3aa: CASSIGTLALDTQYF

abundance: -
d_gene: -
j_gene: TRBJ2-7
v_gene: TRBV12-2
CDR3nt: TGTGCAAGTCGCTTTAAGCGGGAGGATGTCTACGAGCAGTACTTC
CDR3aa: CASRFKREDVYEQYF

abundance: -
d_gene: -
j_gene: TRBJ1-6
v_gene: TRBV12-3/TRBV12-4
CDR3nt: TGTGCCAGCAGTCTACCTCACCAGTCACCCCTCCACTTT
CDR3aa: CASSLPHQSPLHF

abundance: -
d_gene: -
j_gene: TRBJ1-2
v_gene: TRBV7-2
CDR3nt: TGTGCCAGCAGCCCCCAGAGAGGAGGCGGCTACACCTTC
CDR3aa: CASSPQRGGGYTF

abundance: -
d_gene: -
j_gene: TRBJ2-1
v_gene: TRBV11-2
CDR3nt: TGTGCCAGCAGGGCCCTGAGACAGGCCTCCGGTGAGCAGTTCTTC
CDR3aa: CASRALRQASGEQFF

abundance: few
d_gene: -
j_gene: TRBJ2-7
v_gene: TRBV7-2
CDR3nt: TGTGCCAGCAGTCCCACAGGGTTCTCCTACGAGCAGTACTTC
CDR3aa: CASSPTGFSYEQYF

abundance: -
d_gene: -
j_gene: TRBJ2-3
v_gene: TRBV29-1
CDR3nt: TGCAGCGTTGGGGGTACTTTATTCGGGCTGCGGACGCAGTATTTT
CDR3aa: CSVGGTLFGLRTQYF

abundance: -
d_gene: -
j_gene: TRBJ1-2
v_gene: TRBV6-2/TRBV6-3
CDR3nt: TGTGCCAGCAGTTACAGGAGGGACCTCTATGGCTACACCTTC
CDR3aa: CASSYRRDLYGYTF

abundance: -
d_gene: -
j_gene: TRBJ2-7
v_gene: TRBV28
CDR3nt: TGTGCCAGCAGCCCACAGGGAACGGTAACCTACGAGCAGTACTTC
CDR3aa: CASSPQGTVTYEQYF

abundance: once
d_gene: -
j_gene: TRBJ2-5
v_gene: TRBV7-2
CDR3nt: TGTGCCAGCAGCTCTAGGGTGGAGACCCAGTACTTC
CDR3aa: CASSSRVETQYF

abundance: -
d_gene: -
j_gene: TRBJ1-5
v_gene: TRBV18
CDR3nt: TGTGCCAGCTCAAGCGAAGGAAATCAGCCCCAGCATTTT
CDR3aa: CASSSEGNQPQHF

abundance: -
d_gene: -
j_gene: TRBJ2-7
v_gene: TRBV5-8
CDR3nt: TGTGCCAGCAGCGCCCGTGTGAGCGGTTACTACGAGCAGTACTTC
CDR3aa: CASSARVSGYYEQYF